The clone carrying this TCR beta chain was counted a single time. This entry belongs to a study of shared clonotypes between healthy human individuals. Germline CDR1 reads MNHNS; CDR2 reads SASEGT. V gave up 2 bases and J gave up 6 bases, with 13 bases separating them. The CDR3 runs to 15 residues. The protocol was immunoSEQ multiplex PCR, while the TCRdb copy is restricted to in-frame clones and leaves out a portion. The repertoire holds some 2,000,000 clones, with approximately 94% as singletons. The TCR originated in a man aged 18-30 years in good health. The sequenced material came from naive CD4+ T cells sorted from blood. The subset here: CD45RA+ positively selected. This chain joins TRBV6-1 and TRBJ2-2, with D perhaps being TRBD1 or TRBD2 (5 bases each). CDR3 DNA sequence: TGTGCCAGCAGTGAAATTTGGGACGCAGCCGGGGAGCTGTTTTTT. Translation gives CASSEIWDAAGELFF.